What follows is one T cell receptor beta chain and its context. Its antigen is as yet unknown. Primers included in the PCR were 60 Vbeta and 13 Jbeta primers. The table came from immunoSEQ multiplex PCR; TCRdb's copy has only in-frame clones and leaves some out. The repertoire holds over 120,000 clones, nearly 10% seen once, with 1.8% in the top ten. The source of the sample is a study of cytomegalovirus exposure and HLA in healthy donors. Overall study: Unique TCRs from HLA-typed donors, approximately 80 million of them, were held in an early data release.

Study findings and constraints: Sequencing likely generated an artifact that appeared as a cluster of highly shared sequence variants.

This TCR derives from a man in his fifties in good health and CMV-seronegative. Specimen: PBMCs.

CDR3 bases: TGTGCCAGCAGCGCGGGACTGAGCTTTTCCTACAATGAGCAGTTCTTC. Encoded protein: CASSAGLSFSYNEQFF. The J gene is TRBJ2-1, the V gene TRBV5-4; a possible D gene is TRBD2 (6 bases). Trimming removed 4 bases from V and 1 base from J, with 15 bases in between. Looked up from germline, CDR1 is SGHNT and CDR2 is YYREEE (reference sequence). The CDR3 has 16 residues.